This T cell receptor beta chain came from a study of cytomegalovirus exposure and HLA in healthy donors. With regard to this clone: Its antigen is not known.

The V gene lost 6 bases and the J gene lost 5 bases, with 8 bases spanning the gap. CDR3 size: 13 residues. Germline V gene lookup returns CDR1 MGHDK and CDR2 SYGVNS. Broader study findings: Per a prior analysis, the majority of TCR beta V segments were productive roughly 90% or roughly 30% of the time. Later analysis associated a missense DCLRE1C variant with TCR beta V- and J-gene trimming. Common viral pathogens seemed to be connected with several of the most significant clusters, according to a later analysis.

In the PCR, 60 Vbeta and 13 Jbeta primers were used. TCRdb's copy holds only in-frame clones and misses some; the assay was immunoSEQ multiplex PCR. The sample shows roughly 93,000 clones, around 72% of them seen only once. The receptor's source is a male donor in good health and CMV-seronegative. Sample: PBMCs. The V and J genes are TRBV25-1 and TRBJ1-6; the D gene is possibly TRBD1 (5 bases). CDR3 DNA: TGTGCCAGCAGAAACAGGAATAATTCACCCCTCCACTTT. Protein: CASRNRNNSPLHF. Combining the CDR3 with reference TRBV25-1 and TRBJ1-6 gives the whole variable domain EADIYQTPRYLVIGTGKKITLECSQTMGHDKMYWYQQDPGMELHLIHYSYGVNSTEKGDLSSESTVSRIRTEHFPLTLESARPSHTSQYLCASRNRNNSPLHFGNGTRLTVT.